The 28 T cell receptor beta chains below were found in one sample sequenced in a study of shared clonotypes between healthy human individuals. The repertoire was sequenced with immunoSEQ multiplex PCR; TCRdb's copy has only in-frame clones and lacks some. The sample comprises 740,000 or so clones, roughly 72% of which are singletons, and around 1.7% rests with the top ten. The sequenced material came from memory CD4+ T cells sorted from blood. Subset in this sample: CD45RA-negative fraction. These receptors came from a woman aged 25 to 45 in good health.

The chain recombines TRBV6-6 with TRBJ2-3, with 7 bases identical to TRBD2. CDR1 is MNHNY, CDR2 SVGAGI, per germline (reference sequence). The CDR3 has 15 amino acids. V trimming: 2 bases; J trimming: 0 bases; junction bases outside the gene matches: 2. CDR3 sequence (DNA): TGTGCCAGCAGTTACGGCGGGGGAAGCACAGATACGCAGTATTTT. Amino acid sequence: CASSYGGGSTDTQYF.

This clone was picked up many times. This sequence joins TRBV9 and TRBJ2-1; perhaps D is TRBD1 or TRBD2 (5 bases each). The CDR3 is 14 residues long. Between the trimmed V and J ends, which lost 7 bases and 9 bases, there was a span of 20 bases. CDR1 and CDR2 from the germline V gene are SGDLS and YYNGEE. The CDR3 DNA is TGTGCCAGCCAACGTGGGGACCCTTTTGGTGAGCAGTTCTTC. This codes for CASQRGDPFGEQFF.

This chain uses TRBV19 with TRBJ1-5; D remains ambiguous. Germline V lookup: CDR1 LNHDA, CDR2 SQIVND (reference sequence). The CDR3 sequence is 13 residues long. V lost 5 bases and J 5 bases, leaving 10 bases between the germline ends. CDR3 protein: CASSPDRYQPQHF. The CDR3, as DNA: TGTGCCAGTAGTCCTGACCGGTATCAGCCCCAGCATTTT. Variable domain in full (rest from reference TRBV19 and TRBJ1-5): DGGITQSPKYLFRKEGQNVTLSCEQNLNHDAMYWYRQDPGQGLRLIYYSQIVNDFQKGDIAEGYSVSREKKESFPLTVTSAQKNPTAFYLCASSPDRYQPQHFGDGTRLSIL.

There are a few counts of this clone. Other DNA variants within this sample encode the same CDR3. V is TRBV11-2 and J is TRBJ2-7; no firm D call. Germline CDR1 and CDR2: SGHAT and FQNNGV. The CDR3 covers 15 residues. Trimming removed 3 bases from V and 0 bases from J, with 12 bases in between. CDR3 nucleotide sequence: TGTGCCAGCAGCTTTGGCGGCGCTGGCTCCTACGAGCAGTACTTC. Protein product: CASSFGGAGSYEQYF.

The chain uses TRBV4-1 and TRBJ1-1; D is perhaps TRBD1 (6 bases). Germline V gene lookup returns CDR1 MGHRA and CDR2 YSYEKL. This CDR3 region has 14 residues. V shed 1 base and J shed 1 base, with 7 bases lying between them. CDR3 sequence reads: CASSQVRGNTEAFF. CDR3 DNA: TGCGCCAGCAGCCAAGTCAGGGGGAACACTGAAGCTTTCTTT.

This clone was seen more than once but under ten times. V usage is TRBV27 and J usage is TRBJ1-2; D ambiguous. The CDR3 sequence is 15 residues long. With 6 bases removed from V and 0 bases from J, the gap between germline ends came to 14 bases. Per the germline V gene, CDR1 is MNHEY and CDR2 is SMNVEV (reference sequence). This CDR3 reads CASSLGPGSNYGYTF. CDR3 nucleotides: TGTGCCAGCAGCCTCGGACCCGGATCTAACTATGGCTACACCTTC.

The V call is TRBV30, the J call TRBJ2-5; 7 bases map to TRBD2. In germline, CDR1 is GTSNPN, CDR2 SVGIG (reference sequence). V lost 2 bases and J lost 9; bases outside the gene matches: 21. The CDR3 contains 17 residues. The CDR3 DNA follows: TGTGCCTGGAGTCCCCAACCCCCCACTAGCGCCCAATGGGCCCAGTACTTC. Translation gives CAWSPQPPTSAQWAQYF.

The chain carries TRBV6-4 and TRBJ2-2, with 10 bases fitting TRBD1. Looked up from germline, CDR1 is MRHNA and CDR2 is SNTAGT. The CDR3 sequence is 16 residues long. The CDR3, as DNA: TGTGCGACCCACCCCAGGGGACAGGGGCACACCGGGGAGCTGTTTTTT. Translation gives CATHPRGQGHTGELFF.

The chain employs TRBV2 and TRBJ2-2; D remains ambiguous. The CDR3 has 15 residues. Germline V gene data show CDR1 as SNHLY and CDR2 as FYNNEI. V shed 6 bases and J shed 0 bases, with 11 bases lying between them. The CDR3 DNA reads TGTGCCAGCAGGGCCCCTAAGGCGAACACCGGGGAGCTGTTTTTT. Translating it yields CASRAPKANTGELFF.

This chain uses TRBV5-5 with TRBJ1-2; TRBD1 matches 8 bases. CDR1 and CDR2 from the germline V gene are SGHKS and YYEKEE (reference sequence). This CDR3 comprises 15 residues. J was trimmed by 6 bases and V by 2 bases; bases with no gene match: 9. The CDR3 DNA reads as TGTGCCAGCAGCTTCCGGCAGGGGGCTAAGAATGGCTACACCTTC. Amino acids: CASSFRQGAKNGYTF.

The chain has TRBV5-4 and TRBJ2-7, with D tentatively TRBD2 (5 bases). The CDR3 spans 14 residues. The ends were cut back, 4 bases at V and 1 base at J, with 12 bases in the middle. Germline V gene data show CDR1 as SGHNT and CDR2 as YYREEE (reference sequence). CDR3 protein: CASSKSAGSYEQYF. CDR3 DNA sequence: TGTGCCAGCAGCAAATCCGCGGGTTCCTACGAGCAGTACTTC.

This clone was seen only a few times. Other DNA sequences within the sample encode an identical CDR3. For the CDR3, the DNA is TGTGCCAGCAGGAGGGAGACGAACACTGAAGCTTTCTTT. Amino acids: CASRRETNTEAFF. The chain combines TRBV2 with TRBJ1-1; D unresolved. The germline V gene encodes CDR1 SNHLY and CDR2 FYNNEI. The V and J ends lost 6 bases and 1 base respectively, with 9 bases between them. This CDR3 contains 13 residues.

The chain carries TRBV29-1 and TRBJ2-3; possible D gene TRBD2, 6 bases. V lost 6 bases, J lost 3 bases, and 16 bases lay in between. The germline V gene has CDR1 SQVTM and CDR2 ANQGSEA. The CDR3 extends over 14 amino acids. The chain's CDR3 is CSVGTGLWTDTQYF. CDR3 sequence (DNA): TGCAGCGTGGGGACTGGGCTTTGGACAGATACGCAGTATTTT.

The chain is built from TRBV5-4 and TRBJ1-2, with D uncertain. This CDR3 is built from 12 residues. V lost 2 bases, J lost 6 bases, and 8 bases lay in between. Per the germline V gene, CDR1 is SGHNT and CDR2 is YYREEE (reference sequence). CDR3: CASSFDSDGYTF. The CDR3 DNA reads as TGTGCCAGCAGCTTTGATTCGGATGGCTACACCTTC.

This clone was recorded only once. The chain is built from TRBV30 and TRBJ2-2, with TRBD1 matching over 9 bases. Per the germline V gene, CDR1 is GTSNPN and CDR2 is SVGIG (reference sequence). The CDR3 loop spans 16 amino acids. V shed 4 bases and J 3 bases; nucleotides not matched to a gene: 9. CDR3 amino acids: CAWMDRGRFYTGELFF. CDR3 sequence (DNA): TGTGCCTGGATGGACAGGGGACGATTTTACACCGGGGAGCTGTTTTTT. The full variable domain, rest sourced from reference TRBV30 and TRBJ2-2, is SQTIHQWPATLVQPVGSPLSLECTVEGTSNPNLYWYRQAAGRGLQLLFYSVGIGQISSEVPQNLSASRPQDRQFILSSKKLLLSDSGFYLCAWMDRGRFYTGELFFGEGSRLTVL.

V and J are TRBV9 and TRBJ2-1; 7 bases match TRBD1. With 4 bases clipped from V and 3 bases from J, the junction kept 7 bases outside the gene matches. The germline CDR1 and CDR2 sequences are SGDLS and YYNGEE. This CDR3 comprises 15 residues. The CDR3, as DNA: TGTGCCAGCAGCCCTCGACAGGGATTCTACAATGAGCAGTTCTTC. This codes for CASSPRQGFYNEQFF.

This chain links TRBV19 with TRBJ2-7, with a weak D call TRBD1 (5 bases). The CDR3 is 12 residues long. Trimming stripped 5 bases from V and 2 bases from J, with 7 bases between. Germline V lookup: CDR1 LNHDA, CDR2 SQIVND (reference sequence). The CDR3 is CASSGQAYEQYF. In DNA, the CDR3 is TGTGCCAGTAGTGGACAAGCCTACGAGCAGTACTTC.

The V and J genes are TRBV7-2 and TRBJ2-1; D gene unclear. Germline CDR1 and CDR2: SGHTA and FQGNSA. The CDR3 is made up of 14 amino acids. Between the trimmed V and J ends, which lost 1 base and 7 bases, there was a span of 11 bases. CDR3 sequence: CASSLGRAWNEQFF. The CDR3, as DNA: TGTGCCAGCAGCTTAGGTCGTGCGTGGAATGAGCAGTTCTTC.

V usage is TRBV5-4 and J usage is TRBJ2-7; maybe TRBD2 (6 bases). Germline CDR1 is SGHNT and CDR2 is YYREEE (reference sequence). CDR3 length equals 14 residues. V dropped 4 bases and J dropped 2 bases, with 13 bases sitting between them. The chain's CDR3 is CASSRASAPYEQYF. The CDR3 DNA is TGTGCCAGCAGCAGAGCTAGCGCCCCCTACGAGCAGTACTTC.

The gene calls are TRBV19 and TRBJ1-5; D is possibly TRBD1 (5 bases). Germline lookup yields CDR1 LNHDA and CDR2 SQIVND (reference sequence). Trimming removed 7 bases at V and 6 bases at J, with 13 bases between. This CDR3 comprises 13 residues. The CDR3 DNA reads as TGTGCCAGTACAGGGCAGGGCGGTCAGCCCCAGCATTTT. Residues: CASTGQGGQPQHF.

The chain is built from TRBV5-1 and TRBJ1-3; 8 bases map to TRBD1. The V and J ends lost 0 bases and 0 bases, in that order; junction bases with no gene match: 8. There are 18 residues in the CDR3. Germline CDR1 is SGHRS and CDR2 is YFSETQ. CDR3 region: CASSLAGTGQSSGNTIYF. CDR3 nucleotides: TGCGCCAGCAGCTTGGCAGGGACAGGACAAAGCTCTGGAAACACCATATATTTT.

This clone appeared a few times. The genes are TRBV19 and TRBJ1-5; TRBD1 matches at 7 bases. V was clipped by 1 base and J by 2 bases; unmatched bases: 2. The CDR3 has 15 residues. The germline gives CDR1 LNHDA, CDR2 SQIVND (reference sequence). This CDR3 is CASSIGQGGNQPQHF. CDR3 sequence (DNA): TGTGCCAGTAGTATAGGCCAGGGGGGCAATCAGCCCCAGCATTTT.

This rearrangement joins TRBV19 to TRBJ2-1, with TRBD2 matching 8 bases. CDR3 length: 15 amino acids. Losses at the gene ends were 11 bases for V and 6 bases for J; bases not matched to a gene: 15. Per germline, CDR1 LNHDA and CDR2 SQIVND (reference sequence). This CDR3 is CASDPASGFGNEQFF. The CDR3 DNA reads TGTGCCTCCGACCCGGCTAGCGGGTTTGGCAATGAGCAGTTCTTC.

The CDR3 coding sequence is TGTGCCAGTAGTATCGCGGGGACAGGGGACAATGAGCAGTTCTTC. This codes for CASSIAGTGDNEQFF. The J gene is TRBJ2-1, the V gene TRBV19; TRBD1 agrees at 10 bases. The CDR3 length is 15 residues. The V and J ends lost 3 bases and 5 bases, in that order; junction bases with no gene match: 4. Germline V gene lookup returns CDR1 LNHDA and CDR2 SQIVND (reference sequence).

J is TRBJ2-2 and V is TRBV10-3; 9 bases align to TRBD2. Trimming took 5 bases from V and 4 from J; bases not matched to a gene: 8. Germline CDR1 reads ENHRY; CDR2 reads SYGVKD. The CDR3 runs 16 residues. CDR3 amino acids: CAISSLAGSGTGELFF. The CDR3 nucleotides are TGTGCCATCAGTAGTCTAGCGGGGAGCGGCACCGGGGAGCTGTTTTTT.

The gene calls are TRBV6-1 and TRBJ2-2, with D possibly being TRBD2 (5 bases). Germline lookup yields CDR1 MNHNS and CDR2 SASEGT. The CDR3 is 13 amino acids. V was shortened by 6 bases and J by 7 bases, with 12 bases between the two germline ends. In DNA, the CDR3 is TGTGCCAGCAGCGCTCTAGCTGTCGGGGAGCTGTTTTTT. Translation gives CASSALAVGELFF.

The CDR3: CASSIFGNQPQHF. The DNA of the CDR3 is TGTGCCAGCAGTATCTTCGGAAATCAGCCCCAGCATTTT. The chain employs TRBV2 and TRBJ1-5; no clear D gene. The V gene lost 5 bases and the J gene lost 4 bases, with 9 bases spanning the gap. The CDR3 length is 13 residues. In germline, CDR1 is SNHLY, CDR2 FYNNEI.

This clone has a handful of counts. This chain uses TRBV28 with TRBJ1-2; D gene uncertain. Germline values: CDR1 MDHEN, CDR2 SYDVKM. V gave up 8 bases and J gave up 4 bases, with 14 bases separating them. The CDR3 extends over 13 amino acids. This CDR3 is CASQRQDRYGYTF. The CDR3 DNA sequence: TGTGCCAGCCAACGGCAGGACCGCTATGGCTACACCTTC.